The 22 T cell receptor beta chains reported below all come from one sample, sequenced in a study of T cells in Graves' hyperthyroidism and ophthalmopathy. Amplification of TCR beta CDR3 regions used RNA as the template. During a first-round RT-PCR of the TCR CDR3, the HTBI primer set was used. From the multiplex PCR reads, TCRdb called clonotypes with MiXCR, one entry per CDR3 protein. The data show a few hundred thousand distinct CDR3 sequences, around a sixth seen once. The sample comprised blood. Source of these receptors: a woman aged 18-29 years with Graves' hyperthyroidism.

This clonotype has a count of ten or more. The rearrangement joins TRBV9 to TRBJ1-5, with a weak D call TRBD1 (6 bases). Deletions cut 3 bases from V and 3 bases from J, with 13 bases between. The CDR3 is made up of 15 amino acids. Per the germline V gene, CDR1 is SGDLS and CDR2 is YYNGEE. As DNA, the CDR3 is TGTGCCAGCAGCGCGTCCACAGGGCCCAATCAGCCCCAGCATTTT. Translation: CASSASTGPNQPQHF.

This chain joins TRBV28 and TRBJ2-3; 8 nucleotides align to TRBD2. Germline loops: CDR1 MDHEN, CDR2 SYDVKM. The junction had 5 bases not matched to a gene; V was cut back by 9 bases and J by 9 bases. The CDR3 runs to 11 residues. The DNA of the CDR3 is TGTGCCAGTCACGGACTAGCCACGCAGTATTTT. Translating gives CASHGLATQYF.

This clonotype was seen ten or more times. This chain joins TRBV7-9 and TRBJ2-5; maybe TRBD2 (6 bases). Germline CDR1 and CDR2: SEHNR and FQNEAQ (reference sequence). The CDR3 sequence is 14 residues long. The V end lost 5 bases, the J end lost 4 bases, and 14 bases lay between the germline ends. The CDR3 loop reads CASSPLLEGETQYF. The CDR3 nucleotides read TGTGCCAGCAGCCCCTTGCTGGAGGGAGAGACCCAGTACTTC.

V is TRBV6-1 and J is TRBJ1-3, with a weak D call TRBD1 (5 bases). The CDR3 spans 16 residues. Germline loops: CDR1 MNHNS, CDR2 SASEGT. V was pared by 6 bases and J by 0 bases, with 15 bases between. The CDR3 DNA reads TGTGCCAGCAGGCCCCAGGGTGCAAACTCTGGAAACACCATATATTTT. It is translated as CASRPQGANSGNTIYF.

In this sample, this clonotype turned up a few times. The chain joins TRBV19 to TRBJ2-1; TRBD2 agrees at 8 bases. The V and J ends lost 5 bases and 0 bases, in that order; junction bases with no gene match: 12. The CDR3 extends over 18 amino acids. Germline CDR1 reads LNHDA; CDR2 reads SQIVND (reference sequence). The CDR3 nucleotides are TGTGCCAGTAGTCTCGCCCATAGCGGGATAAGCTCCTACAATGAGCAGTTCTTC. As protein: CASSLAHSGISSYNEQFF.

In DNA, the CDR3 is TGTGCCAGCAGAACGACTAGCGGTAGCTCCTACGAGCAGTACTTC. Amino acids: CASRTTSGSSYEQYF. The chain uses TRBV12-3 or TRBV12-4 and TRBJ2-7, with 9 bases lining up with TRBD2. This CDR3 comprises 15 residues. Trimming removed 6 bases from V and 0 bases from J; junction bases left unmatched: 6.

There are many counts of this clonotype. This rearrangement joins TRBV12-3 or TRBV12-4 to TRBJ2-1; D tentatively reads TRBD1 or TRBD2 (5 bases each). Trimming took off 5 bases at V and 6 bases at J, with 8 bases between the two ends. CDR3 size: 12 residues. The CDR3 DNA reads as TGTGCCAGCAGTCCGGGACGCAATGAGCAGTTCTTC. Translation gives CASSPGRNEQFF.

The table lists this clonotype with many counts. This chain uses TRBV3-1 with TRBJ1-5; the match to TRBD1 covers 9 bases. Germline V lookup: CDR1 LGHDT, CDR2 YNNKEL (reference sequence). The CDR3 covers 15 residues. With 3 bases clipped from V and 4 bases from J, the junction kept 4 bases outside the gene matches. The CDR3 nucleotides read TGTGCCAGCAGCCAGGGGGACAGGGCGAATCAGCCCCAGCATTTT. Its translation is CASSQGDRANQPQHF.

This clonotype occurred a few times. The genes are TRBV28 and TRBJ1-3, with D unclear. Trimming shortened V by 6 bases and J by 0 bases, and 9 bases separated the two germline ends. The CDR3 is 14 amino acids. Germline CDR1 and CDR2: MDHEN and SYDVKM. CDR3 region: CASRERGSGNTIYF. The DNA of the CDR3 is TGTGCCAGCAGGGAGCGGGGCTCTGGAAACACCATATATTTT.

This clonotype has a count of ten or more. The rearrangement links TRBV12-3 or TRBV12-4 to TRBJ1-5; tentatively, D is TRBD1 (6 bases). The CDR3 length is 13 residues. V dropped 4 bases and J dropped 14 bases, with 18 bases sitting between them. The CDR3, as DNA: TGTGCCAGCAGTTCCAACACCGGGGCAGGGGAGCATTTT. Its translation: CASSSNTGAGEHF.

This clonotype was observed at least ten times. This chain links TRBV5-1 with TRBJ2-7; 8 bases fit TRBD1. The CDR3 contains 14 residues. V shed 0 bases and J 7 bases; nucleotides not matched to a gene: 6. Germline-derived CDR1 and CDR2 are SGHRS and YFSETQ. CDR3 bases: TGCGCCAGCAGCTTGGGGACAGGGAGTGTGGAGCAGTACTTC. Residues: CASSLGTGSVEQYF.

V gene TRBV6-5 combines with J gene TRBJ2-2; 10 nucleotides agree with TRBD2. With V trimmed by 6 bases and J by 7 bases, 8 bases remained unmatched. Germline V gives CDR1 MNHEY, CDR2 SVGAGI. This CDR3 spans 15 amino acids. In DNA, the CDR3 is TGTGCCAGCAGATACGTAGCGGGAGGTATCGGGGAGCTGTTTTTT. As protein: CASRYVAGGIGELFF.

This clonotype was detected many times. The CDR3 loop reads CASSQDRGAGGSYEQYF. The CDR3 DNA reads TGTGCCAGCAGCCAAGATCGTGGAGCGGGGGGCTCCTACGAGCAGTACTTC. The rearrangement uses TRBV4-2 and TRBJ2-7; TRBD2 aligns across 9 bases. Germline V gene lookup returns CDR1 LGHNA and CDR2 YNFKEQ. The CDR3 is 17 residues long. V lost 0 bases and J lost 0; bases outside the gene matches: 6.

This clonotype appeared a few times. The chain uses TRBV7-3 and TRBJ2-7, with D unclear. The CDR3 is made up of 15 amino acids. Germline loops: CDR1 SGHTA, CDR2 FQGTGA. V was cut by 2 bases and J by 0 bases, with 11 bases left in between. The CDR3 nucleotides are TGTGCCAGCAGCTTATACCCGGCGAGCTCCTACGAGCAGTACTTC. Its translation: CASSLYPASSYEQYF.

The chain combines TRBV19 with TRBJ2-7; TRBD1 is a possible D gene (6 bases). Germline V gene data show CDR1 as LNHDA and CDR2 as SQIVND (reference sequence). V shed 7 bases and J shed 2 bases, with 15 bases lying between them. CDR3 length: 14 amino acids. CDR3: CASTADRRAYEQYF. As DNA, the CDR3 is TGTGCCAGTACCGCGGACAGAAGAGCCTACGAGCAGTACTTC.

The genes are TRBV14 and TRBJ2-1; the D gene is possibly TRBD1 (5 bases). From germline, CDR1 is SGHDN and CDR2 FVKESK. CDR3 length: 14 amino acids. Trimming shortened V by 3 bases and J by 9 bases, and 15 bases separated the two germline ends. The CDR3: CASSQATGLGEQFF. CDR3 sequence (DNA): TGTGCCAGCAGCCAGGCAACAGGTCTTGGTGAGCAGTTCTTC. The complete variable domain, with remaining parts taken from reference TRBV14 and TRBJ2-1, reads EAGVTQFPSHSVIEKGQTVTLRCDPISGHDNLYWYRRVMGKEIKFLLHFVKESKQDESGMPNNRFLAERTGGTYSTLKVQPAELEDSGVYFCASSQATGLGEQFFGPGTRLTVL.

This clonotype was detected many times. The chain links TRBV6-5 to TRBJ2-3; D is undetermined. The CDR3 runs to 16 residues. Germline V gene lookup returns CDR1 MNHEY and CDR2 SVGAGI. The V gene lost 0 bases and the J gene lost 2 bases, with 12 bases spanning the gap. In nucleotides, the CDR3 is TGTGCCAGCAGTTACTCTCTGGTGGCTGCCACAGATACGCAGTATTTT. This codes for CASSYSLVAATDTQYF.

This clonotype was detected many times. The V call is TRBV6-5, the J call TRBJ2-7; possibly TRBD2 for D (5 bases). Trimming shortened V by 0 bases and J by 5 bases, and 8 bases separated the two germline ends. Germline loops: CDR1 MNHEY, CDR2 SVGAGI. The CDR3 is made up of 13 amino acids. The CDR3 region is CASSYSRGHEQYF. CDR3 nucleotides: TGTGCCAGCAGTTACTCGAGAGGGCACGAGCAGTACTTC.

This clonotype was recorded many times. V and J are TRBV3-1 and TRBJ2-2; TRBD2 is a possible D gene (6 bases). Germline V gene data show CDR1 as LGHDT and CDR2 as YNNKEL (reference sequence). The CDR3 totals 17 residues. Trimming stripped 4 bases from V and 4 bases from J, with 19 bases between. CDR3 in amino acids: CASSRRTSPWGTGELFF. CDR3 nucleotide sequence: TGTGCCAGCAGCCGGCGTACTAGCCCGTGGGGCACCGGGGAGCTGTTTTTT. Combining the CDR3 with reference TRBV3-1 and TRBJ2-2 gives the whole variable domain DTAVSQTPKYLVTQMGNDKSIKCEQNLGHDTMYWYKQDSKKFLKIMFSYNNKELIINETVPNRFSPKSPDKAHLNLHINSLELGDSAVYFCASSRRTSPWGTGELFFGEGSRLTVL.

This clonotype appeared many times. In DNA, the CDR3 is TGTGCCAGCAGGACCTGGACAGAAGGAGATACGCAGTATTTT. Protein sequence: CASRTWTEGDTQYF. This chain uses TRBV6-1 with TRBJ2-3, with a weak D call TRBD1 (6 bases). The germline V gene has CDR1 MNHNS and CDR2 SASEGT. The length of the CDR3 is 14 residues. Trimming left V 6 bases short and J 5 bases short, with 15 bases between.

Here the CDR3 reads CASSLQGDYNEQFF. The DNA of the CDR3 is TGTGCCAGCAGCTTACAGGGGGACTACAATGAGCAGTTCTTC. The chain couples TRBV5-6 to TRBJ2-1; 8 bases are shared with TRBD1. This CDR3 spans 14 amino acids. Germline loops: CDR1 SGHDT, CDR2 YYEEEE. V dropped 2 bases and J dropped 3; count of bases not matched to a gene: 1.

There are many counts of this clonotype. The V and J genes are TRBV7-3 and TRBJ2-2; possible D gene TRBD1, 5 bases. CDR1 is SGHTA, CDR2 FQGTGA, per germline. CDR3 size: 15 residues. Trimming removed 4 bases at V and 5 bases at J, with 14 bases between. The DNA of the CDR3 is TGTGCCAGCAGCTCCAGGGATCTTGGTACCGGGGAGCTGTTTTTT. It yields the protein CASSSRDLGTGELFF. Drawing the rest from reference TRBV7-3 and TRBJ2-2, the complete variable domain is GAGVSQTPSNKVTEKGKYVELRCDPISGHTALYWYRQSLGQGPEFLIYFQGTGAADDSGLPNDRFFAVRPEGSVSTLKIQRTERGDSAVYLCASSSRDLGTGELFFGEGSRLTVL.